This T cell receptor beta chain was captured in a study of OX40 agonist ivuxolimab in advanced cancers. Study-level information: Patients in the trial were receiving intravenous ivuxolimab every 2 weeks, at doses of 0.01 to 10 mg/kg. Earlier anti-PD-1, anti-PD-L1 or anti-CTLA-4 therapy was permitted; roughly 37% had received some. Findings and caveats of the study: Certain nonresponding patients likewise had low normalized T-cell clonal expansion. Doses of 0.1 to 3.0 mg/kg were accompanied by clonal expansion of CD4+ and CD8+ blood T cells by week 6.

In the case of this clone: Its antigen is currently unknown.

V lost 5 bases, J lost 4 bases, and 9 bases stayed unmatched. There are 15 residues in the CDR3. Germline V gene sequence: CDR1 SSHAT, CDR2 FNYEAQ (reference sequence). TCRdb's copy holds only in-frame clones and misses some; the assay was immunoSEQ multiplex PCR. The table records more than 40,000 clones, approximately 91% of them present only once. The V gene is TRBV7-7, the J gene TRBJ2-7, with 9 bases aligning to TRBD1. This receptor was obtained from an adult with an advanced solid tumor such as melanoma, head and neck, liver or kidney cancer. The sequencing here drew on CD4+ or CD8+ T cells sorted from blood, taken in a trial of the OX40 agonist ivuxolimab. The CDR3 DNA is TGTGCCAGCAGCGATACGGACAGGGGATCTTACGAGCAGTACTTC. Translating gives CASSDTDRGSYEQYF.